This T cell receptor beta chain emerged from a study of OX40 agonist ivuxolimab in advanced cancers. Study background: Clinicians treated patients with ivuxolimab, an agonistic anti-OX40 (CD134) antibody. Findings and limits, study-wide: CD8+ T cells (on average) carried more expanded clones than CD4+ T cells. Clones of CD4+ and CD8+ blood T cells grew by week 6 at doses of 0.1 to 3.0 mg/kg. Relatively little clonal expansion, among the lowest observed, appeared in partial responders at 0.1-3.0 mg/kg.

Here immunoSEQ multiplex PCR was the method, and the copy in TCRdb shows in-frame clones only, minus some. Of roughly 71,000 clones detected, 84% appear once; the ten largest clones hold around 1.5%. The CDR3 covers 13 residues. Per the germline V gene, CDR1 is GTSNPN and CDR2 is SVGIG (reference sequence). The V segment lost 7 bases and the J segment 8 bases; nucleotides outside the gene matches: 9. As concerns this clone: Its antigen is currently unknown.

The starting material was CD4+ or CD8+ T cells sorted from blood, obtained in a trial of the OX40 agonist ivuxolimab. The rearrangement joins TRBV30 to TRBJ2-7; 12 nucleotides agree with TRBD2. The receptor was derived from an adult with an advanced solid tumor such as melanoma, head and neck, liver or kidney cancer. The CDR3 DNA reads TGTGCCTCCATTCTAGCGGGAGGGCCCAAGCAGTACTTC. As protein: CASILAGGPKQYF.